These T cell receptor beta chains were read from a single sample in a study of cytotoxic CD8 clonotypes in ibrutinib-treated CLL. The repertoire was sequenced with immunoSEQ multiplex PCR; TCRdb's copy has only in-frame clones and lacks some. The profile shows 130,000 or so clones, 70% to 90% of them singletons. The sample here was PBMCs, taken after 24 months of ibrutinib treatment. Receptor source: a human donor with chronic lymphocytic leukemia. The CDR3 runs from the conserved cysteine through the conserved F or W. The order of the fields is J gene, D gene, V gene, clone size, CDR3 protein, CDR3 DNA. A D gene is named only where the DNA matches it firmly. Clone size appears in some rows only: once, few, many, or a class for an expanded clone.

TRBJ2-3	TRBD2	TRBV7-3	-	CASSQGSGSGRTDTQYF	TGTGCCAGCAGCCAGGGCTCGGGGAGCGGGAGGACAGATACGCAGTATTTT
TRBJ1-2	-	TRBV6-5	-	CASSSLTDGNYGYTF	TGTGCCAGCAGTTCATTAACAGATGGGAACTATGGCTACACCTTC
TRBJ2-7	-	TRBV9	-	CASSSSDRGSYEQYF	-
TRBJ2-1	-	TRBV15	-	CATSLQGKGDEQFF	TGTGCCACCAGCCTCCAGGGGAAAGGCGATGAGCAGTTCTTC
TRBJ1-5	TRBD1	TRBV7-9	medium-sized	CASSTGQGGNQPQHF	TGTGCCAGCAGCACCGGACAGGGCGGCAATCAGCCCCAGCATTTT
TRBJ2-1	-	TRBV7-2	-	CASSLVVGAQGEQFF	TGTGCCAGCAGCTTAGTTGTGGGGGCTCAGGGTGAGCAGTTCTTC
TRBJ2-3	TRBD2	TRBV19	few	CASSRLAGYGDTQYF	TGTGCCAGTAGTCGACTAGCGGGATATGGAGATACGCAGTATTTT
TRBJ1-3	TRBD1	TRBV7-8	-	CASSLGQGSGNTIYF	TGTGCCAGCAGCTTGGGACAGGGGTCTGGAAACACCATATATTTT
TRBJ2-2	-	TRBV5-5	-	CASSWQGNTGELFF	TGTGCCAGCAGCTGGCAGGGGAACACCGGGGAGCTGTTTTTT
TRBJ2-5	TRBD2	TRBV19	-	CASSTAHSGGETQYF	TGTGCCAGTAGCACAGCGCACAGCGGGGGAGAGACCCAGTACTTC
TRBJ2-3	TRBD2	TRBV27	-	CASSLLAAGGWADTQYF	TGTGCCAGCAGTTTATTGGCTGCGGGGGGTTGGGCAGATACGCAGTATTTT
TRBJ2-5	-	TRBV10-1	-	CASITGFGRETQYF	TGCGCCAGCATCACAGGGTTCGGCCGGGAGACCCAGTACTTC
TRBJ1-1	-	TRBV18	few	CASSLDTNTEAFF	TGTGCCAGCTCCCTTGACACGAACACTGAAGCTTTCTTT
TRBJ1-1	-	TRBV7-9	-	CASSFRDGEAAFF	TGTGCCAGCAGCTTCAGGGATGGGGAAGCAGCTTTCTTT
TRBJ2-7	TRBD1	TRBV19	-	CASSSRDRGGIYEQYF	TGTGCCAGTAGTAGCCGGGACAGGGGGGGAATCTACGAGCAGTACTTC
TRBJ2-7	-	TRBV14	-	CASSQASYEQYF	TGTGCCAGCAGCCAAGCCTCGTACGAGCAGTACTTC
TRBJ2-1	TRBD1	TRBV7-2	-	CASSPEWDRGVFGQFF	TGTGCCAGCAGCCCTGAATGGGACAGGGGTGTCTTTGGCCAGTTCTTC
TRBJ1-6	TRBD1	TRBV5-1	-	CASRRTGSSYNSPLHF	TGCGCCAGCAGACGGACAGGGAGCTCCTATAATTCACCCCTCCACTTT
TRBJ2-7	-	TRBV2	-	CASSRAGHEQYF	TGTGCCAGCAGTAGGGCGGGCCACGAGCAGTACTTC
TRBJ1-2	-	TRBV19	-	CASSISANYGYTF	TGTGCCAGTAGTATATCAGCGAACTATGGCTACACCTTC
TRBJ2-1	TRBD2	TRBV6-5	-	CASSRTSGSYNEQFF	TGTGCCAGCAGCCGGACTAGCGGATCCTACAATGAGCAGTTCTTC
TRBJ2-3	TRBD1	TRBV4-2	-	CASSQDRDRVTDTQYF	TGTGCCAGCAGCCAAGACCGGGACAGGGTGACAGATACGCAGTATTTT
TRBJ1-2	-	TRBV28	-	CASSPARLWGETASFNYGYTF	TGTGCCAGCAGTCCAGCCCGGCTTTGGGGCGAAACTGCCTCGTTTAACTATGGCTACACCTTC
TRBJ2-2	-	TRBV5-5	once	CASSYRVFRPGELFF	TGTGCCAGCAGCTACAGGGTTTTTAGGCCCGGGGAGCTGTTTTTT
TRBJ2-3	TRBD2	TRBV27	-	CASSPGGLGEDTQYF	TGTGCCAGCAGTCCCGGTGGACTAGGCGAAGATACGCAGTATTTT
TRBJ1-2	TRBD1	TRBV6-5	-	CAATGAGGTGYTF	TGTGCGGCGACAGGGGCAGGAGGGACGGGCTACACCTTC